This TCR beta chain was retrieved from a study of blood T cell repertoires in COVID-19. How the authors handled the data: Estimation of nucleated cell counts was performed using reference gene primer amplification. Generated by immunoSEQ multiplex PCR, the TCRdb table keeps only in-frame clones and is missing some. The V and J calls and clone size are taken from that table; D and trimming were inferred from the DNA. The table has approximately 72,000 clones, more than 70% seen once. Losses at the gene ends were 3 bases for V and 6 bases for J; bases not matched to a gene: 9. Germline V gives CDR1 MNHEY, CDR2 SMNVEV (reference sequence). The CDR3 is made up of 15 amino acids. This clone was detected only once.

The sample comprised peripheral blood. The chain joins TRBV27 to TRBJ2-7, with 9 bases lining up with TRBD1. The clonotype comes from a man between 45 and 60 years old with active COVID-19. The CDR3 loop is CASSFSGTGWVEQYF. The CDR3 DNA follows: TGTGCCAGCAGTTTCTCCGGGACAGGGTGGGTCGAGCAGTACTTC.